A single sample gave rise to the 14 T cell receptor beta chains below, sequenced in a study of beta chain features in type 1 diabetes (dated by TCRdb to 2017 to 2018). The library was built by means of the immunoSEQ multiplex PCR assay. The entire amount of isolated RNA was reverse transcribed using the High Capacity cDNA Reverse Transcription Kit, so the sequenced TCRB transcripts were expressed ones. TCRdb holds this immuneACCESS table with in-frame rearrangements only. Some clones are missing; in checked studies, unresolved V genes explain under half, and the rest has no known cause. The sample yields fewer than 400,000 clones; less than 9.5% were counted once. The ten largest clones capture 0.44% of the sample. Sequencing was performed on central memory CD4+ T cells from blood. The receptor source for this set is a woman aged 18-35 years in good health.

This chain uses TRBV7-9 with TRBJ2-1, with D possibly TRBD1 on 6 matching bases. Trimming removed 3 bases from V and 2 bases from J, with 14 bases in between. The CDR3 has 16 amino acids. In germline, CDR1 is SEHNR, CDR2 FQNEAQ (reference sequence). CDR3: CASSLEGTTTYNEQFF. The CDR3 bases are TGTGCCAGCAGCTTGGAAGGGACAACTACCTACAATGAGCAGTTCTTC.

A few counts support this clone. The rearrangement uses TRBV4-1 and TRBJ2-4; 10 nucleotides line up with TRBD2. V shed 6 bases, J shed 3 bases, and the junction held 8 bases outside the gene matches. The CDR3 consists of 16 residues. Germline assignment: CDR1 MGHRA and CDR2 YSYEKL. The CDR3 reads CASSPSGSFGKNIQYF. CDR3 nucleotide sequence: TGCGCCAGCAGTCCTAGCGGGAGTTTTGGCAAAAACATTCAGTACTTC.

The rearrangement links TRBV4-3 to TRBJ1-2, with D perhaps matching TRBD1 (5 bases). Germline loops: CDR1 LGHNA, CDR2 YSLEER. The CDR3 consists of 14 residues. V lost 0 bases and J lost 2, with 7 bases in between. The CDR3, as DNA: TGCGCCAGCAGCCAAGAGAGACAGAACTATGGCTACACCTTC. Amino acid sequence: CASSQERQNYGYTF.

This rearrangement joins TRBV5-4 to TRBJ1-3; TRBD1 is a possible D gene (5 bases). CDR3 length: 16 residues. The germline V gene has CDR1 SGHNT and CDR2 YYREEE (reference sequence). Deletions cut 4 bases from V and 0 bases from J, with 14 bases between. CDR3 in DNA: TGTGCCAGCAGCAGCTTACAGGTGATCTCTGGAAACACCATATATTTT. Translating it yields CASSSLQVISGNTIYF.

In its sample, this clone was seen a few times. The chain recombines TRBV6-6 with TRBJ2-3; D is uncertain. Germline CDR1 and CDR2: MNHNY and SVGAGI (reference sequence). This CDR3 contains 14 residues. Deletions cut 10 bases from V and 0 bases from J, with 14 bases between. DNA for the CDR3: TGTGCCACCTCAACAGAGACTAGCACAGATACGCAGTATTTT. Amino acids: CATSTETSTDTQYF.

This clone was detected a few times. Different DNA sequences within this sample yield the same CDR3. The V call is TRBV7-2, the J call TRBJ2-1; D unresolved. V shed 0 bases and J shed 4 bases, with 1 base lying between them. Germline V gene data show CDR1 as SGHTA and CDR2 as FQGNSA. CDR3 length: 12 residues. The CDR3 loop reads CASSLAYNEQFF. CDR3 coding DNA: TGTGCCAGCAGCTTAGCGTACAATGAGCAGTTCTTC.

The chain is built from TRBV2 and TRBJ2-4; the match to TRBD2 covers 9 bases. CDR1 is SNHLY and CDR2 is FYNNEI in the germline V gene. V gave up 2 bases and J gave up 0 bases; unmatched junction bases: 5. This CDR3 has 17 residues. The CDR3 is CASSELTSGLAKNIQYF. For the CDR3, the DNA is TGTGCCAGCAGTGAACTGACTAGCGGCCTAGCCAAAAACATTCAGTACTTC.

In its sample, this clone was seen a few times. V usage is TRBV11-2 and J usage is TRBJ1-1; possibly TRBD1 for D (6 bases). The CDR3 is 14 amino acids. V was cut by 2 bases and J by 4 bases, with 11 bases left in between. Germline-derived CDR1 and CDR2 are SGHAT and FQNNGV. CDR3 amino acids: CASSLRPDSTEAFF. The CDR3 bases are TGTGCCAGCAGCTTACGCCCGGACAGCACTGAAGCTTTCTTT.

This clone was counted between two and nine times. The V gene is TRBV29-1, the J gene TRBJ2-5; the D call may be TRBD1 or TRBD2 (5 bases each). Looked up from germline, CDR1 is SQVTM and CDR2 is ANQGSEA. Trimming left V 4 bases short and J 1 base short, with 10 bases between. This CDR3 spans 13 amino acids. Written as DNA, the CDR3 is TGCAGCGTTGGGGGACGGATCCAAGAGACCCAGTACTTC. Its protein product is CSVGGRIQETQYF.

This clone appeared a few times. V usage is TRBV28 and J usage is TRBJ2-7, with 12 positions matching TRBD2. The V segment lost 6 bases and the J segment 10 bases; nucleotides outside the gene matches: 13. The CDR3 is 15 amino acids. The germline CDR1 and CDR2 sequences are MDHEN and SYDVKM. CDR3 nucleotides: TGTGCCAGCAGAAAACCTACCGGGACTAGCGGGTTACAGTACTTC. Its protein is CASRKPTGTSGLQYF.

This clone was recorded only once. V and J are TRBV4-3 and TRBJ2-1; 7 bases map to TRBD2. With 4 bases clipped from V and 15 bases from J, the junction kept 9 bases outside the gene matches. This CDR3 comprises 12 residues. CDR1 is LGHNA, CDR2 YSLEER, per germline. Here the CDR3 DNA reads TGCGCCAGCAGCCCCCAGTCGGGGGGTTGGTTCTTC. This encodes CASSPQSGGWFF.

The table lists this clone with a few counts. Other DNA sequences within the sample encode an identical CDR3. This chain joins TRBV9 and TRBJ2-5; TRBD1 matches 7 bases. CDR1 and CDR2 from the germline V gene are SGDLS and YYNGEE. The CDR3 consists of 14 residues. V lost 0 bases and J lost 1; bases outside the gene matches: 0. This chain's CDR3 is CASSVAGGQETQYF. CDR3 in DNA: TGTGCCAGCAGCGTAGCAGGGGGCCAAGAGACCCAGTACTTC.

The V and J genes are TRBV6-6 and TRBJ2-7; TRBD1 is a possible D gene (5 bases). This CDR3 region has 14 residues. The germline V gene encodes CDR1 MNHNY and CDR2 SVGAGI (reference sequence). V lost 2 bases and J 3 bases, leaving 11 bases between the germline ends. In DNA form, the CDR3 reads TGTGCCAGCAGTTACCTCGACAGCTACTACGAGCAGTACTTC. Translation: CASSYLDSYYEQYF.

The chain joins TRBV7-2 to TRBJ1-5; D is possibly TRBD1 (6 bases). The CDR3 loop spans 16 amino acids. From germline, CDR1 is SGHTA and CDR2 FQGNSA. V dropped 1 base and J dropped 6 bases, with 16 bases sitting between them. The CDR3 reads CASSLVGGQIGQPQHF. CDR3 in DNA: TGTGCCAGCAGCTTAGTTGGGGGGCAGATAGGTCAGCCCCAGCATTTT.